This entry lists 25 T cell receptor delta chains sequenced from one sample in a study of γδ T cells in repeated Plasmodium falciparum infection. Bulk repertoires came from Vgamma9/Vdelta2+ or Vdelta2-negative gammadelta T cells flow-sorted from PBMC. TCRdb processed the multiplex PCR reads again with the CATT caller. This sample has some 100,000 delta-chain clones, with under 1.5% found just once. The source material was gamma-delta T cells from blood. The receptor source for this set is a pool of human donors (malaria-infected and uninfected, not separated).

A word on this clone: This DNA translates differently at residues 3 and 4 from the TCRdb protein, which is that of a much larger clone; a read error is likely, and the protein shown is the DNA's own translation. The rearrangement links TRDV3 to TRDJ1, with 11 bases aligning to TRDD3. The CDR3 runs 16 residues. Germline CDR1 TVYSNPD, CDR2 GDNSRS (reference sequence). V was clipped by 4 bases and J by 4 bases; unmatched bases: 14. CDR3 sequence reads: CASRTRYWGISDKLIF. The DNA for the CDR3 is TGTGCCTCTCGAACTAGGTACTGGGGGATAAGCGATAAACTCATCTTT. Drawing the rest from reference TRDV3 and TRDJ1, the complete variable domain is CDKVTQSSPDQTVASGSEVVLLCTYDTVYSNPDLFWYRIRPDYSFQFVFYGDNSRSEGADFTQGRFSVKHILTQKAFHLVISPVRTEDSATYYCASRTRYWGISDKLIFGKGTRVTVEP.

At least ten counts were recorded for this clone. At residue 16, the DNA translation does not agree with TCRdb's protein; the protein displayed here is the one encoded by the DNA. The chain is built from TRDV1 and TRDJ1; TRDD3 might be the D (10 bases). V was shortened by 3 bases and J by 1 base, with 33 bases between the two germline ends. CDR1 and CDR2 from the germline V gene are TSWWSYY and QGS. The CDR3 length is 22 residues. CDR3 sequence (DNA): TGTGCTCTTGGGGACGTGCCTTCCTACTTTGTTGGGGGATACCCGTGCACCGATAAACTCATCTTT. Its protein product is CALGDVPSYFVGGYPCTDKLIF.

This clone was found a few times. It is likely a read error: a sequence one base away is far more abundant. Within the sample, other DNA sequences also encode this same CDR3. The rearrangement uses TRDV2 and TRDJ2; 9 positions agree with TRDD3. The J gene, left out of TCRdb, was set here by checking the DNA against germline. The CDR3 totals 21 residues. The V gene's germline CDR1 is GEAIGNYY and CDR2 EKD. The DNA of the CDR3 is TGCGCCTGTGACACCGTGAGTACTGGGGATACGGGTATTATCTTGACAGCACAACTCTTCTTT. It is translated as CACDTVSTGDTGIILTAQLFF.

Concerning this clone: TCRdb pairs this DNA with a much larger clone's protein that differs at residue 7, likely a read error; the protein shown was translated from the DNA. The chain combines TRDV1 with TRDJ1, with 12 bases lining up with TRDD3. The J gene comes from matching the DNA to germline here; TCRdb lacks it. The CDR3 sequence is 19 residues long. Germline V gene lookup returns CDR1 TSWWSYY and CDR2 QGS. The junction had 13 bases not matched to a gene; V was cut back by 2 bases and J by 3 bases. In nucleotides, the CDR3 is TGTGCTCTTGGGGAAATCGCGTACTGGGGGATACTTTGGCCCGATAAACTCATCTTT. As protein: CALGEIAYWGILWPDKLIF.

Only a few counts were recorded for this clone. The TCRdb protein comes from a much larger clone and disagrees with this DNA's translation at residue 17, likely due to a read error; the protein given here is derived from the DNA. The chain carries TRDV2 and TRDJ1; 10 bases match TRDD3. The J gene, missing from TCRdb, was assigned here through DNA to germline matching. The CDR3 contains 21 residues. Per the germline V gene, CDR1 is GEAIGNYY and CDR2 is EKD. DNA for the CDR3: TGTGCCTGTGACGCGTACTGGGGGATGACTTCGGGTGCGGGTGGCACCGGTAAACTCATCTTT. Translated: CACDAYWGMTSGAGGTGKLIF.

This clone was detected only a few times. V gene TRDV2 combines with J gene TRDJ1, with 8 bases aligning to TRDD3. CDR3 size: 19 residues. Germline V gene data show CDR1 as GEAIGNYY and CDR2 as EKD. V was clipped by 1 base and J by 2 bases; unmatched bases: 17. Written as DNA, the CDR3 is TGTGCCTGTGACACAAGGGAGGCGAACTGGGGGGTCAAAACCGATAAACTCATCTTT. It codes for CACDTREANWGVKTDKLIF.

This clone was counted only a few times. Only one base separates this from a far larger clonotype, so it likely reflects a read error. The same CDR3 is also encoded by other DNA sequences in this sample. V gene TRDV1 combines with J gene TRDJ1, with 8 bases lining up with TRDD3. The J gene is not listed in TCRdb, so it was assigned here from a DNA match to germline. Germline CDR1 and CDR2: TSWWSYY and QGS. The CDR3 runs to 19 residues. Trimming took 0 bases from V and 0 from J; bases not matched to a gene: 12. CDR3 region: CALGELSYQGDSYTDKLIF. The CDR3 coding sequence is TGTGCTCTTGGGGAACTATCCTATCAGGGGGATAGCTACACCGATAAACTCATCTTT.

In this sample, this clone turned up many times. CDR3 sequence: CACVSSYRGISNTDKLIF. The DNA of the CDR3 is TGTGCCTGTGTCTCTTCCTACCGGGGGATAAGTAACACCGATAAACTCATCTTT. The rearrangement links TRDV2 to TRDJ1; D may correspond to TRDD2 or TRDD3 (8 bases each). Germline V gene lookup returns CDR1 GEAIGNYY and CDR2 EKD. The ends were cut back, 5 bases at V and 0 bases at J, with 24 bases in the middle. The CDR3 covers 18 residues.

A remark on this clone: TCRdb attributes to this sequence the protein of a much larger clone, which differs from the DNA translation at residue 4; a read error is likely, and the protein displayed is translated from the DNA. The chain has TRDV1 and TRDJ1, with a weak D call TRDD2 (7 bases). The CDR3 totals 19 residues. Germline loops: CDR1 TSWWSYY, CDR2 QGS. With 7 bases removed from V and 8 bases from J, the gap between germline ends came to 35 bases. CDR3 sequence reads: CALEASFLGHRNIPLKLIF. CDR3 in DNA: TGTGCTCTTGAGGCGTCCTTCCTCGGGCACCGAAATATTCCCTTAAAACTCATCTTT.

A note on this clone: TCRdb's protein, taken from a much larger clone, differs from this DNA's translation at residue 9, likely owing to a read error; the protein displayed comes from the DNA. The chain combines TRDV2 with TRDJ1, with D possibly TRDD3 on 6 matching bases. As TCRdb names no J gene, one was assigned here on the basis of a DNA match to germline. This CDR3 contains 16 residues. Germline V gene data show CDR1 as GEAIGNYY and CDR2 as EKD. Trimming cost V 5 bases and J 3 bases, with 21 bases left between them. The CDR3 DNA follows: TGTGCCTGTGGTTCTACTGGGACCCCCGGTGCCGATAAACTCATCTTT. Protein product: CACGSTGTPGADKLIF.

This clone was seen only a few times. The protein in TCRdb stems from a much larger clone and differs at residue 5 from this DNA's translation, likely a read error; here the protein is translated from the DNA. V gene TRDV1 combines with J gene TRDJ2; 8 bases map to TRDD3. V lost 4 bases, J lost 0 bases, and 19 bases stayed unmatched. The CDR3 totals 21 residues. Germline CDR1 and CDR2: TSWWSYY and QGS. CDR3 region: CALGVPFPYWGLKALTAQLFF. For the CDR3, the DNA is TGTGCTCTTGGGGTCCCCTTCCCCTACTGGGGGTTAAAAGCTTTGACAGCACAACTCTTCTTT.

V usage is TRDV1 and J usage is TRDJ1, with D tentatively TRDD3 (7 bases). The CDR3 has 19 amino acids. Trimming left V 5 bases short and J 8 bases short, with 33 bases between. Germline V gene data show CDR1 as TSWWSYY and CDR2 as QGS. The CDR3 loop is CALGPGFLIHVLGPLKLIF. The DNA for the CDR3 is TGTGCTCTTGGGCCCGGGTTCCTAATCCATGTACTGGGGCCTTTAAAACTCATCTTT.

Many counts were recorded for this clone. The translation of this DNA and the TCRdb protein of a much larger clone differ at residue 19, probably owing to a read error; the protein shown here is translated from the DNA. CDR3 bases: TGTGCTCTTGGGGAATCCGCAAACTTGCGCGGGGGATACCTACGGTACACCGATAGACTCATCTTT. Its translation is CALGESANLRGGYLRYTDRLIF. The chain combines TRDV1 with TRDJ1; 9 bases are a match to TRDD3. The CDR3 runs to 22 residues. Germline V gene lookup returns CDR1 TSWWSYY and CDR2 QGS.

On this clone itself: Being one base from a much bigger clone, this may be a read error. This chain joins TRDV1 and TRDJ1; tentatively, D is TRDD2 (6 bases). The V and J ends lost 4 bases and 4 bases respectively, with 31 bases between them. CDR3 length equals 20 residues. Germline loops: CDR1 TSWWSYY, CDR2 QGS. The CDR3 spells CALGARPSHVRLEFFDKLIF. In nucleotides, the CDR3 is TGTGCTCTTGGGGCCCGGCCTTCCCACGTCCGACTGGAGTTTTTCGATAAACTCATCTTT.

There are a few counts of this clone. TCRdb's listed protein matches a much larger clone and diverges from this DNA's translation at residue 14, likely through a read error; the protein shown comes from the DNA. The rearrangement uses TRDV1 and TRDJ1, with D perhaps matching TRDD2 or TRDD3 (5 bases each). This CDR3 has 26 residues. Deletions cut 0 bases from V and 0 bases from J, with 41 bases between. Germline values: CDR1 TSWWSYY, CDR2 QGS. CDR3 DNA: TGTGCTCTTGGGGAACTCTCCAGGACCTACCGGACGGACTGCCCGTACTGGAGGTTGTACACCGATAAACTCATCTTT. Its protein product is CALGELSRTYRTDCPYWRLYTDKLIF.

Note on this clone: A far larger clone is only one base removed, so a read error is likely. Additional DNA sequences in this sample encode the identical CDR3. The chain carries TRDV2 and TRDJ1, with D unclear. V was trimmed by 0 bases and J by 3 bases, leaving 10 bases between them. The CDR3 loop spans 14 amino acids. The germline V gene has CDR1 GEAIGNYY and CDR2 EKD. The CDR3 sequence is CACDTVDKSDKLIF. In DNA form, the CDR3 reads TGTGCCTGTGACACCGTTGATAAGTCCGATAAACTCATCTTT.

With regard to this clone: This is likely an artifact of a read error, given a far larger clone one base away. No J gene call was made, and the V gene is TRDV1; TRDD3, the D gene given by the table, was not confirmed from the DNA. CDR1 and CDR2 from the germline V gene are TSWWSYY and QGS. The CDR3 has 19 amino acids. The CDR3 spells CALGERGATGDPYTDKLIF. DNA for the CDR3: TGTGCTCTTGGGGAACGGGGCGCTACTGGGGACCCGTACACCGATAAACTCATCTTC.

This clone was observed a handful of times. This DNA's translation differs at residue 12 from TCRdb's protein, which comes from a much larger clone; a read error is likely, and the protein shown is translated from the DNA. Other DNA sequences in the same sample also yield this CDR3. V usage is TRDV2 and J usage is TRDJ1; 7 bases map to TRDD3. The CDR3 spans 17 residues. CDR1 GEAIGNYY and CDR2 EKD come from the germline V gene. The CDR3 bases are TGTGCCTGTGACACCGTGGGGGAGGCCCCGAGAGCCGATAAGCTCATCTTT. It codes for CACDTVGEAPRADKLIF.

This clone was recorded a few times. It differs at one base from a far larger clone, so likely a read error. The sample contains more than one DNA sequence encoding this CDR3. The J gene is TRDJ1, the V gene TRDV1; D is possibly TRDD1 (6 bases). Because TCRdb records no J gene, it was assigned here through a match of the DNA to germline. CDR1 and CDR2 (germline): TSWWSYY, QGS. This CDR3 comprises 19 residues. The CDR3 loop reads CALGEIWFPRNTYTDKLIF. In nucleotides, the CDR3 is TGCGCTCTTGGGGAAATATGGTTCCCCCGAAATACTTACACCGACAAACTCATCTTT.

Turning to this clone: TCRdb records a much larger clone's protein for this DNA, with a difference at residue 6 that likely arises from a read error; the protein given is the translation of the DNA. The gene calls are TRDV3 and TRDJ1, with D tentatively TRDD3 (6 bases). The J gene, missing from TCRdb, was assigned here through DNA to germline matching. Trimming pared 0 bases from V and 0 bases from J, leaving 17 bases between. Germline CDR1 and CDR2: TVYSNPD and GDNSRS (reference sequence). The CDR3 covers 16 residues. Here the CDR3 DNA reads TGTGCCTTTAGGAATAGGGGATCCAGTTACACCGATAAACTCATCTTT. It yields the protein CAFRNRGSSYTDKLIF. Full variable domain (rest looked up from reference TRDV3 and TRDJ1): CDKVTQSSPDQTVASGSEVVLLCTYDTVYSNPDLFWYRIRPDYSFQFVFYGDNSRSEGADFTQGRFSVKHILTQKAFHLVISPVRTEDSATYYCAFRNRGSSYTDKLIFGKGTRVTVEP.

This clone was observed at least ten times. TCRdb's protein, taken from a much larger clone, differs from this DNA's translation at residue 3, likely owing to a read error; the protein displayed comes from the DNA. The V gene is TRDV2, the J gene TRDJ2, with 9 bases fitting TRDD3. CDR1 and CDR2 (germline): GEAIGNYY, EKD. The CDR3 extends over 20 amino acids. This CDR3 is CARDEGPTVLGETLTAQLFF. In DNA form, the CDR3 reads TGTGCCCGTGACGAGGGTCCTACTGTACTGGGGGAGACCTTGACAGCACAACTCTTCTTT.

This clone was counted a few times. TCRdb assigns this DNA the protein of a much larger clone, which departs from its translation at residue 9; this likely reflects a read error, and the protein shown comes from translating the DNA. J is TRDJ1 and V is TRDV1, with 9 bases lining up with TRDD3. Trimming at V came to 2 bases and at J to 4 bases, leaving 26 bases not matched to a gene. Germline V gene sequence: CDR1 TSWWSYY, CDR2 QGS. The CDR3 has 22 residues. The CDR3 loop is CALGEFTRPPTYWGITGDKLIF. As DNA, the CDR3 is TGTGCTCTTGGGGAATTTACGCGTCCTCCTACTTATTGGGGGATAACAGGCGATAAACTCATCTTT.

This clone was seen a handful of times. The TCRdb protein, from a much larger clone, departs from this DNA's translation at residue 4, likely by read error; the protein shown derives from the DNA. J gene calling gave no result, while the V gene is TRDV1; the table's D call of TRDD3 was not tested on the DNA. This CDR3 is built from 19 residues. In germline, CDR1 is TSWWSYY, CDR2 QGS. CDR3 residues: CALDHKANWGIRPTDKLTF. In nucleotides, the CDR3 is TGTGCTCTCGATCACAAGGCAAACTGGGGGATACGGCCCACCGATAAACTCACCTTT.

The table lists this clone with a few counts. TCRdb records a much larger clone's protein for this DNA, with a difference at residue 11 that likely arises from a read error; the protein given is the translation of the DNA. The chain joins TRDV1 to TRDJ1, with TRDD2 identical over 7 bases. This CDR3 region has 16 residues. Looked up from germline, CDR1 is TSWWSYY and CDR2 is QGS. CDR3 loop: CALVETSSYSIDKLIF. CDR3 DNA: TGTGCTCTTGTGGAAACATCTTCCTATAGCATCGATAAACTCATCTTT.

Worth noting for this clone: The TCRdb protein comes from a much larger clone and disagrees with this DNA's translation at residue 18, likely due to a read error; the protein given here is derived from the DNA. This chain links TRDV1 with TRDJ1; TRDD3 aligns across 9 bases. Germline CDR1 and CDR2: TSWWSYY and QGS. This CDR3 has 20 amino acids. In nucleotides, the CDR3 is TGTGCTCTTAATTACCCCAATCTGAGTACTGGGGGAAAAGACACCGATAAACCCATCTTT. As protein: CALNYPNLSTGGKDTDKPIF.